These 14 T cell receptor beta chains were sequenced from one sample in a study of OX40 agonist ivuxolimab in advanced cancers. Sequencing used immunoSEQ multiplex PCR; TCRdb keeps in-frame clones, though not all of them. The data show some 84,000 clones, approximately 92% seen once. This sample comprised CD4+ or CD8+ T cells sorted from blood, obtained in a trial of the OX40 agonist ivuxolimab. Receptor source: an adult with an advanced solid tumor such as melanoma, head and neck, liver or kidney cancer.

J is TRBJ2-2 and V is TRBV19; D is possibly TRBD1 (6 bases). Germline V gene lookup returns CDR1 LNHDA and CDR2 SQIVND (reference sequence). The CDR3 totals 17 residues. Trimming left V 1 base short and J 3 bases short, with 15 bases between. CDR3 region: CASSIAHWTEDTGELFF. The CDR3 DNA reads TGTGCCAGTAGTATAGCCCACTGGACAGAGGACACCGGGGAGCTGTTTTTT. Using reference TRBV19 and TRBJ2-2 for the parts outside the CDR3, the full variable domain is DGGITQSPKYLFRKEGQNVTLSCEQNLNHDAMYWYRQDPGQGLRLIYYSQIVNDFQKGDIAEGYSVSREKKESFPLTVTSAQKNPTAFYLCASSIAHWTEDTGELFFGEGSRLTVL.

V gene TRBV15 combines with J gene TRBJ2-2, with D perhaps TRBD2 (6 bases). CDR3 size: 13 residues. Trimming stripped 7 bases from V and 3 bases from J, with 9 bases between. The germline V gene has CDR1 LNHNV and CDR2 YYDKDF (reference sequence). DNA for the CDR3: TGTGCCACCACGGGGGACGACACCGGGGAGCTGTTTTTT. Translating it yields CATTGDDTGELFF.

This chain uses TRBV4-3 with TRBJ2-1; TRBD1 agrees at 7 bases. The CDR3 has 16 amino acids. Germline V CDR1 and CDR2: LGHNA, YSLEER. The V and J ends lost 2 bases and 4 bases, in that order; junction bases with no gene match: 8. The CDR3 sequence is CASSQSVRDSYNEQFF. CDR3 DNA: TGCGCCAGCAGCCAATCAGTCCGGGACAGTTACAATGAGCAGTTCTTC.

The DNA of the CDR3 is TGCGCCAGCAGCCACTCGGGGGGGAACACCGGGGAGCTGTTTTTT. This sequence encodes CASSHSGGNTGELFF. The rearrangement links TRBV4-1 to TRBJ2-2; 7 nucleotides match TRBD2. This CDR3 has 15 residues. CDR1 MGHRA and CDR2 YSYEKL come from the germline V gene. V was clipped by 3 bases and J by 1 base; unmatched bases: 2.

This clone has just a few counts. The chain is built from TRBV10-2 and TRBJ1-1, with D unclear. V was shortened by 6 bases and J by 0 bases, with 17 bases between the two germline ends. Germline lookup yields CDR1 WSHSY and CDR2 SAAADI. The CDR3 spans 16 residues. In nucleotides, the CDR3 is TGCGCCAGCAGCCCCGCGGGGAGACGGATGAACACTGAAGCTTTCTTT. Protein: CASSPAGRRMNTEAFF.

The chain has TRBV4-1 and TRBJ2-7; D may be TRBD2 (6 bases). Germline lookup yields CDR1 MGHRA and CDR2 YSYEKL. This CDR3 is 13 amino acids long. Trimming cost V 4 bases and J 6 bases, with 13 bases left between them. The CDR3 DNA is TGCGCCAGCAGCCTCCCAGGAGGGCTCGAGCAGTACTTC. Protein sequence: CASSLPGGLEQYF.

The V call is TRBV15, the J call TRBJ2-1; maybe TRBD1 (7 bases). V was clipped by 3 bases and J by 8 bases, with 17 bases between them. The germline V gene has CDR1 LNHNV and CDR2 YYDKDF (reference sequence). The CDR3 is 15 residues long. The DNA for the CDR3 is TGTGCCACCAGCAGCGACAGGGAGGTCGGCGATGAGCAGTTCTTC. This translates into CATSSDREVGDEQFF.

The CDR3 nucleotides are TGTGCCAGCAGCCCACGCGGGGGGCCCTCCTACAATGAGCAGTTCTTC. Encoded protein: CASSPRGGPSYNEQFF. The chain joins TRBV14 to TRBJ2-1; 8 bases are a match to TRBD2. CDR1 and CDR2 (germline): SGHDN, FVKESK. The junction had 5 bases not matched to a gene; V was cut back by 4 bases and J by 0 bases. The CDR3 extends over 16 amino acids.

Worth noting for this clone: Within the sample, other DNA sequences also encode this same CDR3. The chain combines TRBV7-3 with TRBJ2-3; 8 nucleotides line up with TRBD2. Germline V gives CDR1 SGHTA, CDR2 FQGTGA. V lost 5 bases and J lost 2; bases outside the gene matches: 6. The CDR3 is 15 residues long. In DNA form, the CDR3 reads TGTGCCAGCAGCCCCGGGGGGGGTCCCACAGATACGCAGTATTTT. Its translation is CASSPGGGPTDTQYF.

V and J are TRBV5-4 and TRBJ1-2, with D possibly TRBD1 on 6 matching bases. The length of the CDR3 is 14 residues. Germline CDR1 and CDR2: SGHNT and YYREEE (reference sequence). The V and J ends lost 2 bases and 3 bases respectively, with 11 bases between them. The CDR3 nucleotides are TGTGCCAGCAGCTTACCCGCAGGGGACTATGGCTACACCTTC. This translates into CASSLPAGDYGYTF.

This rearrangement joins TRBV9 to TRBJ2-2, with 10 positions matching TRBD2. After removal of 4 bases from V and 0 bases from J, the junction contained 6 bases not matched to a gene. In germline, CDR1 is SGDLS, CDR2 YYNGEE. The CDR3 runs 17 residues. The CDR3, as DNA: TGTGCCAGCAGCACCCCGCTAGCGGGGGCGAACACCGGGGAGCTGTTTTTT. Protein: CASSTPLAGANTGELFF.

The rearrangement links TRBV9 to TRBJ2-3; D tentatively reads TRBD1 or TRBD2 (7 bases each). Trimming removed 0 bases at V and 5 bases at J, with 13 bases between. The CDR3 runs 15 residues. Germline V CDR1 and CDR2: SGDLS, YYNGEE. This CDR3 is CASSVVSGGEDTQYF. The DNA of the CDR3 is TGTGCCAGCAGCGTAGTATCAGGGGGGGAAGATACGCAGTATTTT.

The chain uses TRBV28 and TRBJ2-7, with a possible D match to TRBD2 (5 bases). Germline CDR1 reads MDHEN; CDR2 reads SYDVKM. There are 16 residues in the CDR3. The V and J ends lost 5 bases and 0 bases respectively, with 17 bases between them. CDR3 residues: CASSRFVGDSSYEQYF. CDR3 nucleotide sequence: TGTGCCAGCAGTCGCTTCGTGGGAGATTCCTCCTACGAGCAGTACTTC.

The chain couples TRBV13 to TRBJ2-5, with D possibly matching TRBD2 (6 bases). The CDR3 has 13 residues. In germline, CDR1 is PRHDT, CDR2 FYEKMQ (reference sequence). With 8 bases removed from V and 3 bases from J, the gap between germline ends came to 13 bases. The CDR3 spells CASLRDGEETQYF. CDR3 DNA sequence: TGTGCCAGCCTGCGGGACGGAGAAGAGACCCAGTACTTC.